The entry that follows covers one TCR beta chain sequence. Its specificity is not known. The sample belongs to a study of shared clonotypes between healthy human individuals. The study's findings and limits: Incomplete sequencing of sorted subsets was indicated by rarefaction despite large depth.

Germline V lookup: CDR1 KGHSH, CDR2 LQKENI. The CDR3 has 16 amino acids. V was clipped by 6 bases and J by 1 base; unmatched bases: 9. The assay was immunoSEQ multiplex PCR, and TCRdb's table has in-frame clones only and misses some. This table holds under 1,100,000 clones, 75% found once. Splitting of CD4+ cells produced CD45RA+ naive and CD45RA-negative memory subsets. The chain employs TRBV18 and TRBJ2-7; 10 bases are a match to TRBD1. This TCR came from a man aged 18 to 30 in good health. Material: memory CD4+ T cells sorted from blood. Subset of the sample: CD45RA-negative fraction. The CDR3 DNA reads TGTGCCAGCTCTCCAACTCCGGGACAGGGGTCCTACGAGCAGTACTTC. Translation: CASSPTPGQGSYEQYF.